The 16 T cell receptor beta chains below come from one sample, sequenced in a study of low-dose radiotherapy and immunotherapy resistance in tumors. Alpha and beta chains were covered, as first-strand cDNA relied on TRAV- and TRBV-specific primers. A roughly 19-cycle PCR with a constant-region primer and V-primer adapter amplified TCRs. TCRdb reprocessed the reads with MiXCR, giving one entry per CDR3 protein. This sample has some 100,000 distinct CDR3 sequences; roughly 20% occur once, and the top ten carry roughly 4.3%. Stated time point: after trial treatment. Treatment of the sample: LDRT plus nivolumab, ipilimumab, low-dose cyclophosphamide and aspirin (RACIN trial). Sequenced here: PBMCs, sampled after low-dose radiotherapy plus immunotherapy. The receptors shown here come from a male donor with prostate cancer.

This clonotype showed up many times. V usage is TRBV7-9 and J usage is TRBJ2-7; 9 bases are shared with TRBD1. The CDR3 consists of 13 residues. Trimming cost V 4 bases and J 10 bases; bases outside gene matches: 8. Looked up from germline, CDR1 is SEHNR and CDR2 is FQNEAQ (reference sequence). CDR3 DNA: TGTGCCAGCAGCTGGACAGGGGCGACGTTTCAGTACTTC. The encoded protein is CASSWTGATFQYF. Using reference TRBV7-9 and TRBJ2-7 for the parts outside the CDR3, the full variable domain is DTGVSQNPRHKITKRGQNVTFRCDPISEHNRLYWYRQTLGQGPEFLTYFQNEAQLEKSRLLSDRFSAERPKGSFSTLEIQRTEQGDSAMYLCASSWTGATFQYFGPGTRLTVT.

Concerning this clonotype itself: This sequence is one base from a far larger clone and is likely a read error. The chain employs TRBV2 and TRBJ2-2; 10 bases fit TRBD2. The CDR3 contains 13 residues. Per the germline V gene, CDR1 is SNHLY and CDR2 is FYNNEI. The CDR3 coding sequence is TGTGTCCCCATAGCGGGGGGCACCGGGGAGCTGTTTTTT. Amino acids: CVPIAGGTGELFF.

The table lists this clonotype with many counts. The J gene is TRBJ2-3, the V gene TRBV2; no firm D call. CDR1 is SNHLY and CDR2 is FYNNEI in the germline V gene. Trimming cost V 2 bases and J 4 bases, with 7 bases left between them. The CDR3 length is 13 residues. CDR3 DNA: TGTGCCAGCAGTGAACGGCGCTCAGATACGCAGTATTTT. The encoded protein is CASSERRSDTQYF.

The sample holds many counts of this clonotype. The rearrangement links TRBV3-1 to TRBJ2-5, with 10 bases lining up with TRBD2. In germline, CDR1 is LGHDT, CDR2 YNNKEL (reference sequence). Germline trimming cut 0 bases from V and 7 bases from J; bases unmatched to any gene: 17. This CDR3 is built from 19 residues. This chain's CDR3 is CASSQDRLAGVTPKGTQYF. In nucleotides, the CDR3 is TGTGCCAGCAGCCAAGATAGGCTAGCGGGGGTCACCCCCAAGGGGACCCAGTACTTC.

The sample holds many counts of this clonotype. The J gene is TRBJ2-1, the V gene TRBV29-1; 8 bases are shared with TRBD2. Per the germline V gene, CDR1 is SQVTM and CDR2 is ANQGSEA. This CDR3 has 13 amino acids. V lost 6 bases and J lost 4; bases outside the gene matches: 5. CDR3 nucleotides: TGCAGCGTGGAGAGCGGGGGTTACAATGAGCAGTTCTTC. Protein: CSVESGGYNEQFF.

This clonotype was found many times. One end of the junction does not line up with germline, which may come from a read error. The CDR3 spells CASRNRGDF. The CDR3 DNA reads as TGTGCCAGCAGAAACAGGGGGGACTTC. The chain is built from TRBV2 and TRBJ2-7; 8 bases fit TRBD1. The CDR3 covers 9 residues. Germline assignment: CDR1 SNHLY and CDR2 FYNNEI.

The chain is built from TRBV20-1 and TRBJ1-2; a possible D gene is TRBD1 (5 bases). Trimming pared 3 bases from V and 6 bases from J, leaving 26 bases between. Germline CDR1 DFQATT, CDR2 SNEGSKA (reference sequence). CDR3 length: 17 amino acids. CDR3 in DNA: TGCAGTGCTAGGACCCCCACCTCGAGGAGGGGAAGGAATGGCTACACCTTC. Translated: CSARTPTSRRGRNGYTF.

This clonotype was seen ten or more times. The CDR3 reads CASSTIASSYEQYF. The CDR3 DNA follows: TGCGCCAGCAGTACCATCGCCTCCTCCTACGAGCAGTACTTC. The chain couples TRBV5-1 to TRBJ2-7; no definite D call. The CDR3 spans 14 residues. V shed 5 bases and J shed 0 bases, with 12 bases lying between them. The germline CDR1 and CDR2 sequences are SGHRS and YFSETQ.

V usage is TRBV6-1 and J usage is TRBJ2-5, with D perhaps assigned TRBD1 or TRBD2 (5 bases each). This CDR3 spans 16 amino acids. The germline CDR1 and CDR2 sequences are MNHNS and SASEGT. The ends were cut back, 3 bases at V and 0 bases at J, with 14 bases in the middle. The CDR3 is CASSDGASRYQETQYF. The CDR3 bases are TGTGCCAGCAGTGATGGGGCTAGCAGATACCAAGAGACCCAGTACTTC.

Ten or more counts support this clonotype. The chain employs TRBV5-1 and TRBJ2-1; TRBD2 might be the D (7 bases). The CDR3 extends over 16 amino acids. V lost 4 bases and J lost 3, with 17 bases in between. CDR1 and CDR2 (germline): SGHRS, YFSETQ. The chain's CDR3 is CASSVWGGGGYNEQFF. The CDR3 DNA is TGCGCCAGCAGCGTCTGGGGAGGGGGGGGCTACAATGAGCAGTTCTTC.

The sample holds many counts of this clonotype. The chain combines TRBV6-5 with TRBJ1-6, with D perhaps matching TRBD1 (5 bases). Trimming removed 8 bases from V and 7 bases from J, with 18 bases in between. The CDR3 covers 15 residues. Germline V lookup: CDR1 MNHEY, CDR2 SVGAGI. DNA for the CDR3: TGTGCCAGCGGAGTAGATGGGACGGAAAATTCACCCCTCCACTTT. This encodes CASGVDGTENSPLHF.

Regarding this clonotype: It may be a read error: a sequence one base away is much more abundant. The chain couples TRBV20-1 to TRBJ1-5; no definite D call. The germline V gene has CDR1 DFQATT and CDR2 SNEGSKA (reference sequence). There are 13 residues in the CDR3. The CDR3 nucleotides are TGCGGTGCTAGAGAGGTCATCAATCAGCCCCAGCATTTT. This gives the protein CGAREVINQPQHF.

This clonotype has ten or more counts. The CDR3 loop reads CASRTGVNEQFF. The CDR3, as DNA: TGCGCCAGCAGAACTGGGGTCAATGAGCAGTTCTTC. The chain is built from TRBV5-1 and TRBJ2-1; D remains unclear. The V gene's germline CDR1 is SGHRS and CDR2 YFSETQ. Trimming took 5 bases from V and 6 from J, leaving 9 bases between them. The CDR3 contains 12 residues.

This clonotype was counted at least ten times. This sequence joins TRBV24-1 and TRBJ2-5, with D maybe TRBD1 (5 bases). V was clipped by 4 bases and J by 1 base, with 12 bases between them. CDR1 is KGHDR and CDR2 is SFDVKD in the germline V gene. CDR3 length: 15 amino acids. CDR3 protein: CATSDRRRGQETQYF. In nucleotides, the CDR3 is TGTGCCACCAGTGACCGTCGAAGGGGCCAAGAGACCCAGTACTTC.

This clonotype was counted only a few times. This chain connects TRBV29-1 to TRBJ1-5; D is possibly TRBD1 (6 bases). Looked up from germline, CDR1 is SQVTM and CDR2 is ANQGSEA. Trimming removed 5 bases at V and 2 bases at J, with 13 bases between. The length of the CDR3 is 14 residues. The chain's CDR3 is CSVMYGGGNQPQHF. CDR3 nucleotides: TGCAGCGTTATGTACGGGGGCGGCAATCAGCCCCAGCATTTT.

The table lists this clonotype with many counts. The chain is built from TRBV29-1 and TRBJ2-2; TRBD1 or TRBD2 may be the D gene (5 bases each). Germline V lookup: CDR1 SQVTM, CDR2 ANQGSEA. The V end was cut by 4 bases, the J end by 4 bases, with 13 bases between. The CDR3 has 14 amino acids. CDR3 sequence reads: CSVVGTPGTGELFF. The CDR3 region has the DNA TGCAGCGTTGTGGGGACCCCCGGCACCGGGGAGCTGTTTTTT.